This TCR beta chain stems from a study of cytomegalovirus exposure and HLA in healthy donors (dated by TCRdb to about 2017). With respect to the entire study: The 666 repertoires of the first cohort and the 120 validation repertoires were produced on the same platform, according to a later analysis. The study aimed to test whether cataloging public T cell receptors could reveal signatures of past pathogen exposure. Along with the 666-subject first cohort, a separate validation cohort of over a hundred different subjects was used. The study combined high-throughput TCR immunosequencing, statistical association of individual TCRs with disease status, and machine learning to predict cytomegalovirus infection status. The investigation overall reported the following: Across donors, most TCR sequences were observed very rarely, whereas some public TCRs were present in many individuals. A few of the identified cytomegalovirus-associated TCR beta chains were confirmed in vitro to be specific for cytomegalovirus antigens. A total of 150 to 200 TCR beta chains were listed by the study as associated with cytomegalovirus. All 120 or so repertoires were used to score co-occurrence in the validation cohort in a later analysis, because that analysis had no HLA typing for the cohort. The classifier was reported to diagnose cytomegalovirus status with high specificity and sensitivity in both the original and validation cohorts. Subsequent analysis determined that TCRs grouped into clusters in the first cohort also showed a tendency toward co-occurrence across the 130 or so validation repertoires, and 90% to 95% of cluster scores exceeded 0. The authors suggested that the approach could potentially be generalized to other disease states and immunological phenotypes.

Looking up the germline V gene (reference sequence) yields CDR1 MNHEY and CDR2 SMNVEV. The cysteine opens and the phenylalanine closes a CDR3 of 14 amino acids. The entry retains the CDR3 DNA only, 42 bases that are in frame from base 1. After removal of 5 bases from V and 6 bases from J, the junction retains 10 bases not matched to a gene. Donors formed part of the validation cohort, which comprised 120 subjects and was distinct from the first cohort of 550 to 850 subjects. Library preparation used the immunoSEQ multiplex PCR assay. In the paper's pipeline: A statistical classification framework was built for diagnosing cytomegalovirus status from the catalog of TCR beta chain sequences. In TCRdb, the immuneACCESS table is reduced to in-frame sequences with V and J assigned. These tables do not hold every clone; where another copy was compared, an unresolved V gene accounts for under half, and the others remain unexplained. That table furnishes V, J and clone size, whereas the DNA furnished D and trimming. In this sample the table shows around 110,000 clones, around 89% of which occur a single time. The biggest ten clones account for 1.8% of the sample.

This clone was seen only once. No antigen is known for it. One base away there is no much larger clone; base qualities are not given. This receptor was taken from a young woman in good health and CMV-seropositive. Sequencing input: PBMCs. The chain was built from TRBV27 and TRBJ2-7; a stretch of 7 junction bases matches TRBD1. The DNA sequence is TGTGCCAGCAGTCGTGGAACGACAGGGATCGAGCAGTACTTC. It specifies CASSRGTTGIEQYF.